The 14 T cell receptor beta chains listed next were all sequenced from one sample in a study of cytomegalovirus exposure and HLA in healthy donors. The PCR made use of 60 Vbeta and 13 Jbeta primers. Measured with immunoSEQ multiplex PCR; TCRdb has only the in-frame clones, and not every one. The sample lists about 200,000 clones, about four fifths occurring once. The sample taken for sequencing was PBMCs. The receptors were sampled from a girl aged 5-17 years in good health and CMV-seropositive.

In its sample, this clone was seen a few times. This chain joins TRBV6-4 and TRBJ1-5; D is undetermined. Trimming cost V 0 bases and J 0 bases, with 9 bases left between them. This CDR3 comprises 16 residues. Germline CDR1 is MRHNA and CDR2 is SNTAGT. Here the CDR3 DNA reads TGTGCCAGCAGTGACTCTGGGGAGAATAGCAATCAGCCCCAGCATTTT. This codes for CASSDSGENSNQPQHF.

V gene TRBV19 combines with J gene TRBJ2-3, with TRBD2 matching 13 bases. Germline-derived CDR1 and CDR2 are LNHDA and SQIVND (reference sequence). The CDR3 is made up of 16 amino acids. Trimming at V came to 6 bases and at J to 11 bases, leaving 14 bases not matched to a gene. The CDR3 loop is CASRAGTSGEGAQQYF. The CDR3 DNA reads as TGTGCCAGTAGAGCCGGGACTAGCGGGGAGGGGGCTCAGCAGTATTTT. The full variable domain, with the rest looked up from reference TRBV19 and TRBJ2-3, is DGGITQSPKYLFRKEGQNVTLSCEQNLNHDAMYWYRQDPGQGLRLIYYSQIVNDFQKGDIAEGYSVSREKKESFPLTVTSAQKNPTAFYLCASRAGTSGEGAQQYFGPGTRLTVL.

This chain uses TRBV4-1 with TRBJ2-7, with D tentatively TRBD2 (5 bases). The V end was cut by 5 bases, the J end by 3 bases, with 14 bases between. CDR1 is MGHRA, CDR2 YSYEKL, per germline. This CDR3 is 14 amino acids long. The CDR3 DNA follows: TGCGCCAGCAGCACCTGGACTGGCCACTACGAGCAGTACTTC. Amino acids: CASSTWTGHYEQYF.

This chain uses TRBV5-6 with TRBJ2-7; 7 positions match TRBD1. The trim removed 2 bases at V and 0 bases at J, leaving 5 bases unmatched. CDR3 length: 15 residues. Germline loops: CDR1 SGHDT, CDR2 YYEEEE. CDR3 protein: CASSFSQGPSYEQYF. CDR3 sequence (DNA): TGTGCCAGCAGCTTCTCACAGGGGCCCTCCTACGAGCAGTACTTC.

V gene TRBV4-3 combines with J gene TRBJ2-2, with a weak D call TRBD1 (5 bases). Trimming cost V 0 bases and J 4 bases, with 9 bases left between them. The CDR3 is made up of 15 amino acids. Germline CDR1 LGHNA, CDR2 YSLEER. The DNA for the CDR3 is TGCGCCAGCAGCCAAGAAGGGGCGTCCACCGGGGAGCTGTTTTTT. Its translation: CASSQEGASTGELFF.

This clone was counted a single time. The chain couples TRBV2 to TRBJ2-1; D is possibly TRBD1 (6 bases). Germline CDR1 reads SNHLY; CDR2 reads FYNNEI. V lost 7 bases and J lost 6, with 16 bases in between. The CDR3 consists of 14 residues. Written as DNA, the CDR3 is TGTGCCAGCAAGGGGGACCCGGAAACCAATGAGCAGTTCTTC. The encoded protein is CASKGDPETNEQFF.

This clone came up a few times. The chain combines TRBV2 with TRBJ1-2; 7 bases line up with TRBD1. The germline V gene has CDR1 SNHLY and CDR2 FYNNEI. CDR3 length equals 15 residues. Trimming took 5 bases from V and 7 from J; bases not matched to a gene: 13. Written as DNA, the CDR3 is TGTGCCAGCAGTCAGCTCGGTAACAGGGGTGGTGGCTACACCTTC. It specifies CASSQLGNRGGGYTF.

The chain joins TRBV12-5 to TRBJ1-5; D ambiguous. Germline V gives CDR1 LGHNT, CDR2 FRNRAP. Trimming stripped 2 bases from V and 0 bases from J, with 11 bases between. CDR3 length: 16 residues. CDR3 protein: CASGLPGRNSNQPQHF. CDR3 nucleotide sequence: TGTGCTAGTGGTTTGCCTGGCCGTAATAGCAATCAGCCCCAGCATTTT.

The V gene is TRBV10-2, the J gene TRBJ1-1, with D possibly TRBD1 on 5 matching bases. Germline assignment: CDR1 WSHSY and CDR2 SAAADI. This CDR3 has 12 residues. Trimming took off 8 bases at V and 3 bases at J, with 10 bases between the two ends. CDR3 amino acids: CASGWGDTEAFF. CDR3 nucleotide sequence: TGCGCCAGCGGATGGGGGGACACTGAAGCTTTCTTT.

This clone was seen only once. V and J are TRBV7-2 and TRBJ1-1; 7 nucleotides line up with TRBD1. The CDR3 length is 16 residues. The V and J ends lost 5 bases and 0 bases, in that order; junction bases with no gene match: 9. Germline CDR1 and CDR2: SGHTA and FQGNSA. CDR3 sequence reads: CASSPWTGSMNTEAFF. CDR3 sequence (DNA): TGTGCCAGCAGCCCCTGGACAGGATCTATGAACACTGAAGCTTTCTTT.

In its sample, this clone was seen a few times. For the CDR3, the DNA is TGTGCCAGCAGTTACTCTAGTTGGGAGACCCAGTACTTC. Encoded protein: CASSYSSWETQYF. The chain combines TRBV6-6 with TRBJ2-5; D gene unclear. CDR1 MNHNY and CDR2 SVGAGI come from the germline V gene (reference sequence). The length of the CDR3 is 13 residues. V lost 0 bases, J lost 5 bases, and 7 bases lay in between.

The chain recombines TRBV11-2 with TRBJ2-3; D gene uncertain. V was shortened by 0 bases and J by 2 bases, with 9 bases between the two germline ends. The germline V gene encodes CDR1 SGHAT and CDR2 FQNNGV. This CDR3 is built from 15 residues. CDR3 sequence reads: CASSLDSVPTDTQYF. The CDR3 coding sequence is TGTGCCAGCAGCTTAGATAGTGTCCCCACAGATACGCAGTATTTT.

This clone was detected only a few times. The chain employs TRBV7-8 and TRBJ2-2; D gene ambiguous. The CDR3 is 14 residues long. Germline V gives CDR1 SGHVS, CDR2 FQNEAQ. Trimming left V 5 bases short and J 1 base short, with 8 bases between. The CDR3 DNA is TGTGCCAGCAGCCCCGGGTGGAACACCGGGGAGCTGTTTTTT. It translates to CASSPGWNTGELFF.

A remark on this clone: Other DNA sequences in the sample encode the same CDR3. The J gene is TRBJ2-3, the V gene TRBV9; 9 positions match TRBD2. The junction had 5 bases not matched to a gene; V was cut back by 0 bases and J by 3 bases. From germline, CDR1 is SGDLS and CDR2 YYNGEE. The CDR3 has 16 residues. The CDR3 nucleotides are TGTGCCAGCAGCGTAGCGGCGGGGGGGCCAACAGATACGCAGTATTTT. Its translation: CASSVAAGGPTDTQYF.